The 22 T cell receptor beta chains reported below all come from one sample, sequenced in a study of T cells after yellow fever vaccination. Each CDR3 protein is one row after TCRdb ran MiXCR on the 5' RACE reads. This sample has about 310,000 distinct CDR3 sequences, with around 3.9% found just once. Sequencing was performed on PBMCs, taken on the day of the yellow fever booster vaccination. The receptors derive from a young man who received the YFV17D yellow fever vaccine.

To note about this clonotype: The conserved final phenylalanine or tryptophan is absent from the CDR3, which likely points to a read error. The V gene is TRBV19, the J gene TRBJ1-2; perhaps TRBD1 as D (5 bases). CDR1 and CDR2 from the germline V gene are LNHDA and SQIVND (reference sequence). The CDR3 has 13 residues. Between the trimmed V and J ends, which lost 4 bases and 8 bases, there was a span of 14 bases. CDR3 coding DNA: TGTGCCAGTAGTACCGACTCGGGGGACGGCTACACCTTA. It encodes CASSTDSGDGYTL.

The genes are TRBV28 and TRBJ2-7; D unresolved. There are 11 residues in the CDR3. Germline CDR1 reads MDHEN; CDR2 reads SYDVKM. The CDR3 coding sequence is TGTTTCTCCGGTAGCTCCTACGAGCAGTACGTC. Translated: CFSGSSYEQYV.

This clonotype has just a few counts. The chain has TRBV7-9 and TRBJ1-2, with TRBD1 matching over 8 bases. The CDR3 spans 15 residues. Germline V gene lookup returns CDR1 SEHNR and CDR2 FQNEAQ (reference sequence). J lost 7 bases, V lost 2 bases, and 9 bases had no gene match. CDR3 region: CASSLSRQGISGYTF. The CDR3 DNA follows: TGTGCCAGCAGCTTAAGCCGACAGGGGATCAGTGGCTACACCTTC.

This sequence joins TRBV6-5 and TRBJ1-1, with a weak D call TRBD1 (5 bases). The V end lost 6 bases, the J end lost 1 base, and 15 bases lay between the germline ends. The CDR3 is 15 residues long. Germline V gene data show CDR1 as MNHEY and CDR2 as SVGAGI. The CDR3 sequence: CASSLVGRANTEAFF. CDR3 DNA sequence: TGTGCCAGCAGCCTGGTGGGACGGGCGAACACTGAAGCTTTCTTT.

This clonotype was observed at least ten times. The V call is TRBV7-2, the J call TRBJ2-7; D is ambiguous. Trimming pared 6 bases from V and 5 bases from J, leaving 11 bases between. Germline assignment: CDR1 SGHTA and CDR2 FQGNSA. CDR3 length equals 12 residues. CDR3 sequence (DNA): TGTGCCAGCAGTTTTAGCAGGAACGAGCAGTACTTC. Encoded protein: CASSFSRNEQYF.

The CDR3, as DNA: TGTGCCAGCAGACCCCCAGGGGCAGGTGAGACCCAGTACTTC. The encoded protein is CASRPPGAGETQYF. This rearrangement joins TRBV28 to TRBJ2-5; possible D gene TRBD1, 6 bases. The CDR3 is made up of 14 amino acids. The V gene lost 6 bases and the J gene lost 5 bases, with 16 bases spanning the gap. From germline, CDR1 is MDHEN and CDR2 SYDVKM.

This clonotype was seen at least ten times. The CDR3 DNA follows: TGCGCCAGCAGCCAAGACGTGGGTTCGGGGCAGCCCCAGCATTTT. Its protein product is CASSQDVGSGQPQHF. V usage is TRBV4-3 and J usage is TRBJ1-5; D is uncertain. V lost 0 bases, J lost 7 bases, and 13 bases lay in between. The CDR3 has 15 amino acids. Germline CDR1 is LGHNA and CDR2 is YSLEER.

The genes are TRBV18 and TRBJ1-1; D perhaps matches TRBD1 (5 bases). Germline CDR1 reads KGHSH; CDR2 reads LQKENI. V lost 4 bases and J 4 bases, leaving 16 bases between the germline ends. This CDR3 comprises 15 residues. The CDR3 nucleotides are TGTGCCAGCTCACGGAACCCCCAGGGACTCACTGAAGCTTTCTTT. As protein: CASSRNPQGLTEAFF.

V usage is TRBV11-3 and J usage is TRBJ2-1, with a tentative D call TRBD1 (6 bases). The CDR3 contains 15 residues. V was trimmed by 5 bases and J by 2 bases, leaving 13 bases between them. Germline V gives CDR1 SGHNT, CDR2 YENEEA. The CDR3 reads CASSPDSRPYNEQFF. The CDR3 bases are TGTGCCAGCAGCCCGGACAGCCGGCCCTACAATGAGCAGTTCTTC.

This clonotype was seen only a few times. The gene calls are TRBV3-1 and TRBJ1-6, with TRBD1 as a possible D gene (5 bases). The CDR3 contains 15 residues. Trimming stripped 3 bases from V and 7 bases from J, with 13 bases between. Germline loops: CDR1 LGHDT, CDR2 YNNKEL (reference sequence). The CDR3 region is CASSQAPQGNSPLHF. The CDR3 nucleotides read TGTGCCAGCAGCCAGGCTCCCCAGGGCAATTCACCCCTCCACTTT.

This clonotype was counted many times. The chain couples TRBV3-1 to TRBJ2-2, with D tentatively TRBD1 (6 bases). The germline V gene encodes CDR1 LGHDT and CDR2 YNNKEL (reference sequence). The CDR3 is 13 amino acids. V was pared by 2 bases and J by 6 bases, with 7 bases between. The CDR3 region has the DNA TGTGCCAGCAGCCAACAGGGGTCCGGGGAGCTGTTTTTT. Translated: CASSQQGSGELFF.

This clonotype has a count of ten or more. The rearrangement uses TRBV9 and TRBJ2-2; no definite D call. The CDR3 totals 14 residues. CDR1 and CDR2 from the germline V gene are SGDLS and YYNGEE. Trimming removed 0 bases at V and 1 base at J, with 4 bases between. The chain's CDR3 is CASSVGLNTGELFF. For the CDR3, the DNA is TGTGCCAGCAGCGTAGGTCTGAACACCGGGGAGCTGTTTTTT.

A remark on this clonotype: An end of the junction differs from the germline gene, which may be a read error. The chain combines TRBV6-5 with TRBJ1-1; D gene unclear. CDR1 and CDR2 from the germline V gene are MNHEY and SVGAGI. CDR3 length: 16 residues. Here the CDR3 DNA reads TGTGCCAGCAGTTACTCGTTTCCAGGCATGAACAATGAAGCTTTCTTT. This encodes CASSYSFPGMNNEAFF.

The chain joins TRBV4-2 to TRBJ1-5, with D unclear. The CDR3 covers 17 residues. V lost 1 base, J lost 3 bases, and 16 bases lay in between. Germline V gene sequence: CDR1 LGHNA, CDR2 YNFKEQ. This CDR3 is CASSQVFPTRYNQPQHF. DNA of the CDR3: TGTGCCAGCAGCCAAGTGTTCCCGACAAGGTACAATCAGCCCCAGCATTTT.

At least ten counts were recorded for this clonotype. The V and J genes are TRBV6-6 and TRBJ2-7; possible D gene TRBD1, 6 bases. Germline V lookup: CDR1 MNHNY, CDR2 SVGAGI (reference sequence). Trimming took 6 bases from V and 6 from J, leaving 12 bases between them. The CDR3 is 12 residues long. The DNA of the CDR3 is TGTGCCAGCAGGAAAACAGGGCGCGAGCAGTACGTC. Its translation: CASRKTGREQYV.

This chain connects TRBV6-1 to TRBJ1-6; D gene unclear. CDR1 is MNHNS and CDR2 is SASEGT in the germline V gene. The CDR3 loop spans 14 amino acids. With 4 bases removed from V and 10 bases from J, the gap between germline ends came to 14 bases. CDR3 coding DNA: TGTGCCAGCAGTGTGAGACCCCTGAAATCACCCCTCCACTTT. Translation gives CASSVRPLKSPLHF.

This clonotype was seen ten or more times. V is TRBV19 and J is TRBJ2-3; 8 nucleotides align to TRBD1. This CDR3 region has 16 residues. V was pared by 5 bases and J by 2 bases, with 9 bases of the junction left unmatched. Germline V gene lookup returns CDR1 LNHDA and CDR2 SQIVND (reference sequence). The CDR3 reads CASSGRQGFFTDTQYF. DNA of the CDR3: TGTGCCAGTAGTGGCCGACAGGGGTTCTTCACAGATACGCAGTATTTT.

This clonotype was detected a few times. The V call is TRBV7-2, the J call TRBJ1-6; TRBD1 is a possible D gene (6 bases). Germline CDR1 reads SGHTA; CDR2 reads FQGNSA. The CDR3 loop spans 14 amino acids. The V gene lost 5 bases and the J gene lost 7 bases, with 12 bases spanning the gap. This CDR3 is CASSPAQGNSPLHF. The CDR3 DNA sequence: TGTGCCAGCAGCCCTGCTCAGGGGAATTCACCCCTCCACTTT. The full variable domain, rest sourced from reference TRBV7-2 and TRBJ1-6, is GAGVSQSPSNKVTEKGKDVELRCDPISGHTALYWYRQSLGQGLEFLIYFQGNSAPDKSGLPSDRFSAERTGGSVSTLTIQRTQQEDSAVYLCASSPAQGNSPLHFGNGTRLTVT.

This clonotype came up many times. The chain joins TRBV7-2 to TRBJ2-5, with 9 bases aligning to TRBD2. J lost 5 bases, V lost 1 base, and 8 bases had no gene match. Germline lookup yields CDR1 SGHTA and CDR2 FQGNSA. The CDR3 extends over 16 amino acids. The CDR3, as DNA: TGTGCCAGCAGCTTAGAACGCGGGGGGGCAACGGAGACCCAGTACTTC. Protein product: CASSLERGGATETQYF. Full variable domain (missing parts from reference TRBV7-2 and TRBJ2-5): GAGVSQSPSNKVTEKGKDVELRCDPISGHTALYWYRQSLGQGLEFLIYFQGNSAPDKSGLPSDRFSAERTGGSVSTLTIQRTQQEDSAVYLCASSLERGGATETQYFGPGTRLLVL.

V gene TRBV5-1 combines with J gene TRBJ2-1; no reliable D call. The germline gives CDR1 SGHRS, CDR2 YFSETQ. This CDR3 spans 15 amino acids. V lost 4 bases, J lost 0 bases, and 11 bases lay in between. The chain's CDR3 is CASSPVSDSYNEQFF. CDR3 sequence (DNA): TGCGCCAGCAGCCCCGTGTCTGACTCCTACAATGAGCAGTTCTTC.

This clonotype turned up a few times. The chain combines TRBV9 with TRBJ2-5; 11 bases match TRBD2. This CDR3 is built from 16 residues. The germline gives CDR1 SGDLS, CDR2 YYNGEE. V trimming: 3 bases; J trimming: 5 bases; junction bases outside the gene matches: 9. CDR3 protein: CASSGLSGGALETQYF. CDR3 DNA sequence: TGTGCCAGCAGCGGCCTTAGCGGGGGGGCTTTGGAGACCCAGTACTTC.

This clonotype occurred many times. The rearrangement uses TRBV20-1 and TRBJ2-1, with 11 bases fitting TRBD2. Germline-derived CDR1 and CDR2 are DFQATT and SNEGSKA (reference sequence). CDR3 length: 16 amino acids. Germline trimming cut 0 bases from V and 5 bases from J; bases unmatched to any gene: 6. The CDR3 loop is CSARDPLAGADNEQFF. CDR3 in DNA: TGCAGTGCTAGAGATCCACTAGCGGGGGCCGACAATGAGCAGTTCTTC.